This T cell receptor (beta chain) derives from a study of T cell changes during pregnancy in multiple sclerosis. Sequencing was performed with immunoSEQ multiplex PCR; in TCRdb, only in-frame clones are kept and a portion is missing. Of over 50,000 clones detected, approximately 91% appear once; the ten largest clones hold approximately 0.4%. V dropped 4 bases and J dropped 4 bases, with 27 bases sitting between them. Germline V gene sequence: CDR1 MNHNS, CDR2 SASEGT. This CDR3 has 19 residues. The chain is built from TRBV6-1 and TRBJ2-3, with TRBD2 as a possible D gene (5 bases). Here the sequenced sample was CD4+ T cells from peripheral blood mononuclear cells, taken in the third trimester of pregnancy. This clonotype was sampled from a female donor with multiple sclerosis, enrolled in a pregnancy study. The CDR3 spells CASSAAALLGFKRADTQYF. As DNA, the CDR3 is TGTGCCAGCAGTGCCGCGGCCCTCCTAGGATTTAAGAGGGCAGATACGCAGTATTTT.